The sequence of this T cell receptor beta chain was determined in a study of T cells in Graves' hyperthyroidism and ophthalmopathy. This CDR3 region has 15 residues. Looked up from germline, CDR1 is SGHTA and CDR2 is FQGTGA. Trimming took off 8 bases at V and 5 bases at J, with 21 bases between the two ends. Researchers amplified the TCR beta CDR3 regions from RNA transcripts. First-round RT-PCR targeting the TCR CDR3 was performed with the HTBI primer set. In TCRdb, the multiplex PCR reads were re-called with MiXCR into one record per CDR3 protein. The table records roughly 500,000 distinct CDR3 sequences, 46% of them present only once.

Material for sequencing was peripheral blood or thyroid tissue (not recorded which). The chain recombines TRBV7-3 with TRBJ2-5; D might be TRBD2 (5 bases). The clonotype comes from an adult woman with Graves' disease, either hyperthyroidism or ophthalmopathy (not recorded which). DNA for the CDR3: TGTGCCAGCTCCAGCGACTGGAACGGGGATGAGACCCAGTACTTC. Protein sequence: CASSSDWNGDETQYF.